The rows below give T cell receptor beta chains drawn from one sample of a study of human T cells and chemical hapten exposure. TCRdb itself ran the RACE reads through MiXCR, one entry per CDR3 protein. The table has over 85,000 distinct CDR3 sequences, 11% seen once; the top ten hold approximately 3.4%. The input for sequencing was whole blood, taken in connection with sensitization to the hapten diphenylcyclopropenone (DPC). These receptors came from a woman aged 55-70 years with alopecia areata. Some clones in this sample may be carry-over from other donors' samples. The CDR3 runs from the conserved cysteine through the conserved F or W. D genes are given only for firm matches. Where a row states a size, it is once, few, many or the class of an expanded clone; other rows omit it.

>TRBV7-9|TRBJ2-5|TRBD2|many
CASSPLSGGAVETQYF
TGTGCCAGCAGCCCCCTTAGCGGGGGGGCAGTAGAGACCCAGTACTTC
>TRBV7-9|TRBJ1-5|-|many
CASSPFNQPQHF
TGTGCCAGCAGCCCTTTCAATCAGCCCCAGCATTTT
>TRBV7-2|TRBJ2-7|TRBD2|few
CASSLDPSGGNHEQYF
TGTGCCAGCAGCTTAGATCCTAGCGGGGGAAACCACGAGCAGTACTTC
>TRBV30|TRBJ1-2|-|many
CAWNPGTNYGYTF
TGTGCCTGGAATCCAGGGACTAACTATGGCTACACCTTC
>TRBV18|TRBJ1-2|-|many
CASSRGEDYGYTF
TGTGCCAGCTCACGGGGAGAGGACTATGGCTACACCTTC
>TRBV6-6|TRBJ1-5|TRBD1|-
CASSYSTGSQPQHF
TGTGCCAGCAGTTACTCGACAGGGAGTCAGCCCCAGCATTTT
>TRBV7-6|TRBJ1-1|-|many
CASSLEWGGGTEAFF
TGTGCCAGCAGCTTAGAGTGGGGCGGTGGCACTGAAGCTTTCTTT
>TRBV7-9|TRBJ2-1|-|many
CASSLWTIEQFF
TGTGCCAGCAGCTTATGGACAATTGAGCAGTTCTTC
>TRBV10-3|TRBJ1-3|-|many
CAIRDGSSGNTIYF
TGTGCCATCAGGGACGGCAGCTCTGGAAACACCATATATTTT
>TRBV4-1|TRBJ2-1|TRBD1|-
CASSQGQGNEQFF
TGCGCCAGCAGCCAAGGACAGGGGAATGAGCAGTTCTTC
>TRBV9|TRBJ2-7|-|-
CASSVEYSDEQYF
TGTGCCAGCAGCGTCGAATACTCCGACGAGCAGTACTTC
>TRBV5-1|TRBJ2-5|TRBD1|few
CASSILQGVTQETQYF
TGCGCCAGCAGCATATTACAGGGGGTGACCCAAGAGACCCAGTACTTC
>TRBV29-1|TRBJ1-1|-|many
CSALREQGTEAFF
TGCAGCGCTCTTCGGGAGCAGGGGACTGAAGCTTTCTTT
>TRBV20-1|TRBJ2-1|-|few
CSAVGVISYNEQFF
TGCAGTGCAGTCGGGGTCATCTCCTACAATGAGCAGTTCTTC
>TRBV6-6|TRBJ2-7|TRBD1|many
CASSYRDRVYEQYF
TGTGCCAGCAGTTACCGGGACAGGGTCTACGAGCAGTACTTC
>TRBV29-1|TRBJ1-1|-|-
CSVVRLPNTEAFF
TGCAGCGTTGTAAGGCTCCCGAACACTGAAGCTTTCTTT
>TRBV11-3|TRBJ2-2|-|many
CASSRLSGFGELFF
TGTGCCAGCAGTCGGTTATCGGGGTTCGGGGAGCTGTTTTTT